This passage covers 32 T cell receptor beta chains from one sample sequenced in a study of cytomegalovirus exposure and HLA in healthy donors. In the PCR, 60 Vbeta and 13 Jbeta primers were used. Profiled with immunoSEQ multiplex PCR; TCRdb holds only in-frame clones, not every one. The sample carries some 150,000 clones, approximately 81% recorded once. Material for sequencing was PBMCs. The source is a woman between 18 and 30 years old in good health and CMV-seronegative.

The chain joins TRBV6-5 to TRBJ2-1, with D hard to call. V dropped 3 bases and J dropped 0 bases, with 9 bases sitting between them. Germline loops: CDR1 MNHEY, CDR2 SVGAGI. The length of the CDR3 is 15 residues. This CDR3 reads CASSYELSSYNEQFF. The CDR3 DNA reads as TGTGCCAGCAGTTATGAGCTGAGCTCCTACAATGAGCAGTTCTTC.

This clone was observed a single time. The chain combines TRBV28 with TRBJ2-1, with 8 bases identical to TRBD1. This CDR3 comprises 15 residues. Per germline, CDR1 MDHEN and CDR2 SYDVKM. V shed 5 bases, J shed 8 bases, and the junction held 11 bases outside the gene matches. CDR3 in amino acids: CASSRPRTGLDEQFF. CDR3 nucleotide sequence: TGTGCCAGCAGTCGCCCCCGGACAGGGTTGGATGAGCAGTTCTTC.

J is TRBJ1-6 and V is TRBV7-2, with TRBD1 identical over 7 bases. V was clipped by 5 bases and J by 6 bases; unmatched bases: 1. The germline V gene encodes CDR1 SGHTA and CDR2 FQGNSA. The CDR3 is 13 amino acids. The CDR3 loop is CASSPGGNSPLHF. The CDR3 DNA follows: TGTGCCAGCAGCCCAGGGGGTAATTCACCCCTCCACTTT. The variable domain in full, completed from reference TRBV7-2 and TRBJ1-6, reads GAGVSQSPSNKVTEKGKDVELRCDPISGHTALYWYRQSLGQGLEFLIYFQGNSAPDKSGLPSDRFSAERTGGSVSTLTIQRTQQEDSAVYLCASSPGGNSPLHFGNGTRLTVT.

The rearrangement links TRBV7-2 to TRBJ2-6; D perhaps matches TRBD1 (5 bases). Germline assignment: CDR1 SGHTA and CDR2 FQGNSA. The V end lost 7 bases, the J end lost 1 base, and 14 bases lay between the germline ends. The CDR3 runs 16 residues. The CDR3 here is CASMGRDFSGANVLTF. As DNA, the CDR3 is TGTGCCAGCATGGGCAGGGATTTTTCTGGGGCCAACGTCCTGACTTTC.

This chain joins TRBV5-5 and TRBJ2-3; D uncertain. The V and J ends lost 1 base and 2 bases respectively, with 14 bases between them. CDR3 length: 16 residues. CDR1 and CDR2 (germline): SGHKS, YYEKEE (reference sequence). This CDR3 reads CASSLTDNSFTDTQYF. As DNA, the CDR3 is TGTGCCAGCAGCTTGACCGACAATAGTTTCACAGATACGCAGTATTTT.

This chain joins TRBV27 and TRBJ2-3; 13 bases agree with TRBD2. V lost 4 bases, J lost 11 bases, and 12 bases stayed unmatched. Germline CDR1 and CDR2: MNHEY and SMNVEV (reference sequence). CDR3 length: 16 amino acids. The CDR3 spells CASSSRLAGGFAGQYF. Written as DNA, the CDR3 is TGTGCCAGCAGTTCACGACTAGCGGGAGGCTTCGCGGGGCAGTATTTT.

The chain couples TRBV2 to TRBJ2-7, with 9 bases matching TRBD1. The CDR3 contains 14 residues. In germline, CDR1 is SNHLY, CDR2 FYNNEI. V lost 7 bases and J lost 4; bases outside the gene matches: 8. The CDR3 sequence is CASNLQGAHYEQYF. CDR3 sequence (DNA): TGTGCCAGCAACCTACAGGGGGCGCATTACGAGCAGTACTTC.

The chain has TRBV4-3 and TRBJ2-4; 11 bases are shared with TRBD2. Losses at the gene ends were 0 bases for V and 6 bases for J; bases not matched to a gene: 10. Germline CDR1 is LGHNA and CDR2 is YSLEER. CDR3 size: 18 residues. This chain's CDR3 is CASSQEVYSGRASNIQYF. The CDR3 coding sequence is TGCGCCAGCAGCCAAGAAGTCTATAGCGGGAGGGCCTCAAACATTCAGTACTTC.

The chain recombines TRBV19 with TRBJ1-6; a possible D gene is TRBD1 (5 bases). The CDR3 is 14 residues long. V was shortened by 2 bases and J by 6 bases, with 8 bases between the two germline ends. Looked up from germline, CDR1 is LNHDA and CDR2 is SQIVND (reference sequence). The CDR3 DNA is TGTGCCAGTAGTATAACGGGGGTTAATTCACCCCTCCACTTT. It codes for CASSITGVNSPLHF.

The chain combines TRBV30 with TRBJ2-7; 12 bases match TRBD2. The trim removed 4 bases at V and 3 bases at J, leaving 7 bases unmatched. The CDR3 runs 15 residues. Germline values: CDR1 GTSNPN, CDR2 SVGIG (reference sequence). The CDR3 DNA reads TGTGCCTGGAAAATGGGACTAGCGGGTGGCTACGAGCAGTACTTC. This translates into CAWKMGLAGGYEQYF.

V usage is TRBV6-5 and J usage is TRBJ1-2; TRBD1 matches 8 bases. The CDR3 is 12 amino acids. Germline loops: CDR1 MNHEY, CDR2 SVGAGI. V lost 4 bases, J lost 6 bases, and 1 base stayed unmatched. CDR3: CASSSDRDGYTF. CDR3 DNA: TGTGCCAGCAGTTCGGACAGGGATGGCTACACCTTC.

This chain links TRBV19 with TRBJ1-2, with D perhaps matching TRBD1 (6 bases). CDR1 and CDR2 from the germline V gene are LNHDA and SQIVND (reference sequence). This CDR3 region has 15 residues. V was pared by 6 bases and J by 5 bases, with 19 bases between. In nucleotides, the CDR3 is TGTGCCAGTAGCCCAGGACAGAGTCTCCGTTATGGCTACACCTTC. It is translated as CASSPGQSLRYGYTF.

V and J are TRBV19 and TRBJ1-1; TRBD1 matches at 9 bases. V shed 3 bases and J 2 bases; nucleotides not matched to a gene: 4. The CDR3 covers 15 residues. In germline, CDR1 is LNHDA, CDR2 SQIVND (reference sequence). The CDR3 DNA sequence: TGTGCCAGTAGTATTATGGGACAGGGCAACACTGAAGCTTTCTTT. It specifies CASSIMGQGNTEAFF.

This chain joins TRBV7-2 and TRBJ1-1, with a possible D match to TRBD1 (5 bases). The germline CDR1 and CDR2 sequences are SGHTA and FQGNSA. V shed 1 base and J shed 6 bases, with 15 bases lying between them. This CDR3 contains 15 residues. CDR3 nucleotide sequence: TGTGCCAGCAGCTTAGGGGGACTCTCGCGACCTGAAGCTTTCTTT. It is translated as CASSLGGLSRPEAFF. Full variable domain (rest looked up from reference TRBV7-2 and TRBJ1-1): GAGVSQSPSNKVTEKGKDVELRCDPISGHTALYWYRQSLGQGLEFLIYFQGNSAPDKSGLPSDRFSAERTGGSVSTLTIQRTQQEDSAVYLCASSLGGLSRPEAFFGQGTRLTVV.

V gene TRBV5-4 combines with J gene TRBJ2-7; D perhaps matches TRBD2 (5 bases). Germline V lookup: CDR1 SGHNT, CDR2 YYREEE (reference sequence). V lost 2 bases, J lost 6 bases, and 18 bases lay in between. The CDR3 is 15 residues long. CDR3 amino acids: CASSFARARRGEQYF. In DNA form, the CDR3 reads TGTGCCAGCAGCTTCGCCCGAGCCCGCCGGGGCGAGCAGTACTTC.

V usage is TRBV7-9 and J usage is TRBJ2-5, with 11 bases matching TRBD2. The CDR3 is 17 residues long. Germline lookup yields CDR1 SEHNR and CDR2 FQNEAQ (reference sequence). V trimming: 2 bases; J trimming: 2 bases; junction bases outside the gene matches: 7. CDR3 nucleotide sequence: TGTGCCAGCAGCTTACCCGGACTAGCGGGCTTTCAAGAGACCCAGTACTTC. Encoded protein: CASSLPGLAGFQETQYF.

This clone was picked up one time. This chain connects TRBV13 to TRBJ2-1, with 12 bases that match TRBD2. Germline trimming cut 4 bases from V and 7 bases from J; bases unmatched to any gene: 5. The CDR3 is 15 amino acids. Germline assignment: CDR1 PRHDT and CDR2 FYEKMQ (reference sequence). DNA for the CDR3: TGTGCCAGCAGCTCTAGCGGGAGGGCCGGGAATGAGCAGTTCTTC. Protein: CASSSSGRAGNEQFF. Variable domain in full (rest from reference TRBV13 and TRBJ2-1): AAGVIQSPRHLIKEKRETATLKCYPIPRHDTVYWYQQGPGQDPQFLISFYEKMQSDKGSIPDRFSAQQFSDYHSELNMSSLELGDSALYFCASSSSGRAGNEQFFGPGTRLTVL.

The CDR3: CASRPAPGELFF. The CDR3, as DNA: TGTGCCAGCAGACCAGCGCCCGGGGAGCTGTTTTTT. J is TRBJ2-2 and V is TRBV6-5; D call uncertain. The V end was cut by 6 bases, the J end by 6 bases, with 8 bases between. This CDR3 is built from 12 residues. CDR1 and CDR2 (germline): MNHEY, SVGAGI.

The chain carries TRBV9 and TRBJ2-5, with 10 nucleotides matching TRBD1. The V gene's germline CDR1 is SGDLS and CDR2 YYNGEE. Germline trimming cut 4 bases from V and 11 bases from J; bases unmatched to any gene: 14. This CDR3 is built from 15 residues. CDR3 nucleotide sequence: TGTGCCAGCAGCCCCGATGACAGGGGGCCTTGGGAGCAGTACTTC. It specifies CASSPDDRGPWEQYF.

The chain joins TRBV27 to TRBJ2-3; maybe TRBD2 (6 bases). CDR3 length equals 16 residues. The germline gives CDR1 MNHEY, CDR2 SMNVEV (reference sequence). The germline V and J ends were trimmed by 5 bases and 4 bases, with 19 bases remaining between them. In DNA, the CDR3 is TGTGCCAGCAGTCCCCATCCCCGACTAGTCTCAGATACGCAGTATTTT. Translation: CASSPHPRLVSDTQYF.

V usage is TRBV27 and J usage is TRBJ2-3; D is perhaps TRBD1 (5 bases). CDR1 and CDR2 (germline): MNHEY, SMNVEV (reference sequence). V lost 3 bases and J 3 bases, leaving 10 bases between the germline ends. CDR3 size: 14 residues. CDR3 sequence (DNA): TGTGCCAGCAGTTTTGACAGCGAAACAGATACGCAGTATTTT. Translation gives CASSFDSETDTQYF.

CDR3 in DNA: TGTGCCAGCAGCCCAGGGGCCCTAGCGGGAGGAGAGACCCAGTACTTC. Its protein product is CASSPGALAGGETQYF. V gene TRBV9 combines with J gene TRBJ2-5; 11 nucleotides agree with TRBD2. The CDR3 spans 16 residues. Germline V gene data show CDR1 as SGDLS and CDR2 as YYNGEE. With 4 bases clipped from V and 4 bases from J, the junction kept 9 bases outside the gene matches.

This CDR3 reads CASSPDSYEQYF. The CDR3 bases are TGTGCCAGCAGTCCGGACAGCTACGAGCAGTACTTC. The V gene is TRBV28, the J gene TRBJ2-7; D perhaps matches TRBD1 (6 bases). The CDR3 covers 12 residues. Germline CDR1 is MDHEN and CDR2 is SYDVKM. V lost 5 bases to trimming and J lost 3 bases, with 8 bases between them.

The chain joins TRBV7-9 to TRBJ2-2; TRBD2 matches 8 bases. This CDR3 is 14 amino acids long. The V gene's germline CDR1 is SEHNR and CDR2 FQNEAQ (reference sequence). V gave up 6 bases and J gave up 6 bases; unmatched junction bases: 6. The CDR3 sequence: CASRPRGVSGELFF. As DNA, the CDR3 is TGTGCCAGCAGACCGCGGGGGGTCTCCGGGGAGCTGTTTTTT.

The chain links TRBV10-3 to TRBJ2-1; 8 bases map to TRBD2. Germline V gene data show CDR1 as ENHRY and CDR2 as SYGVKD. The CDR3 loop spans 14 amino acids. Germline trimming cut 7 bases from V and 4 bases from J; bases unmatched to any gene: 6. The CDR3 nucleotides read TGTGCCATCAATCCAGCGGGGGAATACAATGAGCAGTTCTTC. Translation gives CAINPAGEYNEQFF.

The CDR3 region has the DNA TGTGCCAGCAGTACGTACAGGGGAGCTTTCTTT. Its translation: CASSTYRGAFF. V usage is TRBV6-1 and J usage is TRBJ1-1; 7 nucleotides agree with TRBD1. Unmatched junction bases numbered 4, after V lost 5 bases and J lost 10 bases. CDR3 size: 11 residues. Germline CDR1 and CDR2: MNHNS and SASEGT.

The rearrangement links TRBV19 to TRBJ2-7; 8 bases are shared with TRBD1. Trimming at V came to 8 bases and at J to 2 bases, leaving 5 bases not matched to a gene. This CDR3 is built from 13 residues. From germline, CDR1 is LNHDA and CDR2 SQIVND (reference sequence). The CDR3 nucleotides read TGTGCCAGTGGACGGACAGGGCCCTACGAGCAGTACTTC. This codes for CASGRTGPYEQYF.

This chain joins TRBV19 and TRBJ2-2, with a tentative D call TRBD1 (6 bases). The CDR3 has 16 residues. Germline lookup yields CDR1 LNHDA and CDR2 SQIVND (reference sequence). The germline V and J ends were trimmed by 7 bases and 1 base, with 16 bases remaining between them. CDR3 DNA sequence: TGTGCCAGTACTCGACAGGTCCTGATGAACACCGGGGAGCTGTTTTTT. This translates into CASTRQVLMNTGELFF. The full variable domain, its missing parts supplied by reference TRBV19 and TRBJ2-2, is DGGITQSPKYLFRKEGQNVTLSCEQNLNHDAMYWYRQDPGQGLRLIYYSQIVNDFQKGDIAEGYSVSREKKESFPLTVTSAQKNPTAFYLCASTRQVLMNTGELFFGEGSRLTVL.

For the CDR3, the DNA is TGTGCCAGCGGACAGGGAAAAGAGACCCAGTACTTC. Encoded protein: CASGQGKETQYF. The J gene is TRBJ2-5, the V gene TRBV6-5, with 8 nucleotides matching TRBD1. Losses at the gene ends were 8 bases for V and 3 bases for J; bases not matched to a gene: 2. The germline V gene encodes CDR1 MNHEY and CDR2 SVGAGI. This CDR3 has 12 amino acids.

The gene calls are TRBV19 and TRBJ2-6, with 7 bases fitting TRBD1. Trimming took 5 bases from V and 0 from J; bases not matched to a gene: 16. CDR1 is LNHDA, CDR2 SQIVND, per germline (reference sequence). The CDR3 sequence is 20 residues long. CDR3 loop: CASSVLLPGQLLSGANVLTF. Here the CDR3 DNA reads TGTGCCAGTAGTGTTCTTCTCCCGGGACAGCTTCTCTCTGGGGCCAACGTCCTGACTTTC.

V usage is TRBV29-1 and J usage is TRBJ2-5; maybe TRBD1 (5 bases). Per the germline V gene, CDR1 is SQVTM and CDR2 is ANQGSEA. The CDR3 runs 13 residues. With 4 bases removed from V and 1 base from J, the gap between germline ends came to 10 bases. The CDR3 region is CSVGQGGQETQYF. The CDR3 nucleotides read TGCAGCGTTGGTCAGGGTGGCCAAGAGACCCAGTACTTC.

The rearrangement joins TRBV6-5 to TRBJ1-4, with D perhaps matching TRBD1 (6 bases). The CDR3 covers 16 residues. The germline CDR1 and CDR2 sequences are MNHEY and SVGAGI. V was pared by 0 bases and J by 5 bases, with 13 bases between. CDR3 in amino acids: CASSYSITGKNEKLFF. The CDR3 nucleotides are TGTGCCAGCAGTTACTCGATAACAGGGAAGAATGAAAAACTGTTTTTT.